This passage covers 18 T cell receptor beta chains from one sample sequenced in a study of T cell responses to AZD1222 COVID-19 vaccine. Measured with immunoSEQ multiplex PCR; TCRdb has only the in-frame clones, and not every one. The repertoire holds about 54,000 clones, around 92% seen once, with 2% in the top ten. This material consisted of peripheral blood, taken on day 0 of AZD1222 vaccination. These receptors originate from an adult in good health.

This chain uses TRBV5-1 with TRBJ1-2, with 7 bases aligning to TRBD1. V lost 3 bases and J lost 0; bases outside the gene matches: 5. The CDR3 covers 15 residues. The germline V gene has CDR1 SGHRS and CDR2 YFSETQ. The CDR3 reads CASSSEGATNYGYTF. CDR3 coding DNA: TGCGCCAGCAGCTCTGAGGGGGCGACTAACTATGGCTACACCTTC.

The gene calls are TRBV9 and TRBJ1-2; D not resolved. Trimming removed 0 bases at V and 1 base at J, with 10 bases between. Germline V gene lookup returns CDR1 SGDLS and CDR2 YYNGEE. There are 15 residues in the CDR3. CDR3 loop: CASSVDPDINYGYTF. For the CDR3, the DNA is TGTGCCAGCAGCGTAGACCCCGACATTAACTATGGCTACACCTTC.

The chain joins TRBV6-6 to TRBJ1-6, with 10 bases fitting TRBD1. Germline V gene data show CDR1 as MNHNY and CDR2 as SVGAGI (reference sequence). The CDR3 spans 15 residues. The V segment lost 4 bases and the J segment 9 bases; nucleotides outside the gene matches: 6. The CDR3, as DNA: TGTGCCAGCAGTTCCGGACAGGGGGTAGTTTCACCCCTCCACTTT. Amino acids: CASSSGQGVVSPLHF.

The CDR3 bases are TGTGCCAGCAGCCGCCCAGCGGGCCGGGAGCAGTTCTTC. This translates into CASSRPAGREQFF. The chain recombines TRBV7-9 with TRBJ2-1; maybe TRBD2 (6 bases). V lost 5 bases, J lost 10 bases, and 15 bases lay in between. The CDR3 totals 13 residues. The germline CDR1 and CDR2 sequences are SEHNR and FQNEAQ (reference sequence).

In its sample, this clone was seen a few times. The CDR3 here is CASSLDRAVSGNTIYF. For the CDR3, the DNA is TGTGCCAGCAGCTTAGATCGTGCAGTCTCTGGAAACACCATATATTTT. This chain uses TRBV7-6 with TRBJ1-3; no definite D call. CDR3 length: 16 residues. V was clipped by 1 base and J by 0 bases, with 10 bases between them. Germline V CDR1 and CDR2: SGHVS, FNYEAQ. The whole variable domain, remainder taken from reference TRBV7-6 and TRBJ1-3, is GAGVSQSPRYKVTKRGQDVALRCDPISGHVSLYWYRQALGQGPEFLTYFNYEAQQDKSGLPNDRFSAERPEGSISTLTIQRTEQRDSAMYRCASSLDRAVSGNTIYFGEGSWLTVV.

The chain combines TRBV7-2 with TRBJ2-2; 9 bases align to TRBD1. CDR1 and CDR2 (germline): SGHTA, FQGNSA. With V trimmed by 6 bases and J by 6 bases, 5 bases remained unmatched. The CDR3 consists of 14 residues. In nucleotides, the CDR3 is TGTGCCAGCAGAGGACAGGGGCAGTCCGGGGAGCTGTTTTTT. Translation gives CASRGQGQSGELFF. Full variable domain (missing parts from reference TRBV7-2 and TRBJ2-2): GAGVSQSPSNKVTEKGKDVELRCDPISGHTALYWYRQSLGQGLEFLIYFQGNSAPDKSGLPSDRFSAERTGGSVSTLTIQRTQQEDSAVYLCASRGQGQSGELFFGEGSRLTVL.

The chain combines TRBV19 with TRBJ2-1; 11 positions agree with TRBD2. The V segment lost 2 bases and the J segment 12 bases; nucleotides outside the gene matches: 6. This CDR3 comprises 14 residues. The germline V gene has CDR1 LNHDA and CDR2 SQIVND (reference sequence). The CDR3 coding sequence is TGTGCCAGTAGTATACTAGCGGGAGGACCGCGGCAGTTCTTC. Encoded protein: CASSILAGGPRQFF.

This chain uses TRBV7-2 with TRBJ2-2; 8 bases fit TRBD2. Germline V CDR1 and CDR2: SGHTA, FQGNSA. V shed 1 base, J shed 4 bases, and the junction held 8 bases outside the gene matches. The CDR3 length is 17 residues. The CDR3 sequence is CASSLDILLAGTGELFF. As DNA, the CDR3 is TGTGCCAGCAGCTTAGATATCCTGCTAGCGGGCACCGGGGAGCTGTTTTTT.

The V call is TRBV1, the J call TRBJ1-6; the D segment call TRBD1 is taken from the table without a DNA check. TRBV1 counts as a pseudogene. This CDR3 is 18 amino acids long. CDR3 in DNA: TGCACCAGCAGCCAGCTACGGGACAGGGGCTCCTATAATTCACCCCTCCACTTT. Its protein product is CTSSQLRDRGSYNSPLHF.

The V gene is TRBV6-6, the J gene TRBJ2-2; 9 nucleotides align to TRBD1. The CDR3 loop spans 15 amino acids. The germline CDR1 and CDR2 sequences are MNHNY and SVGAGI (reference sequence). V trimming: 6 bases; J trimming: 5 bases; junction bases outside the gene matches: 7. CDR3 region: CASSWGQGGTGELFF. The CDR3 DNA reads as TGTGCCAGCAGCTGGGGACAGGGTGGGACCGGGGAGCTGTTTTTT.

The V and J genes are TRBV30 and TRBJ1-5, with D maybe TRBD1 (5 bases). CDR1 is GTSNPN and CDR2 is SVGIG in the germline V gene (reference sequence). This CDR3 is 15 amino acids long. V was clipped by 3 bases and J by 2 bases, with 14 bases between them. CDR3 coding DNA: TGTGCCTGGAGGATGGCCGGGGGGGGCAATCAGCCCCAGCATTTT. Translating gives CAWRMAGGGNQPQHF.

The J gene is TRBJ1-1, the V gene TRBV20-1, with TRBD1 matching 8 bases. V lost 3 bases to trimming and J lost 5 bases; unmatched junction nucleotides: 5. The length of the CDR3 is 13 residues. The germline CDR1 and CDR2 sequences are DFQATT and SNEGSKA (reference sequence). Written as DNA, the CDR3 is TGCAGTGCTAGTGTTCAGGGGGCGACTGAAGCTTTCTTT. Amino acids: CSASVQGATEAFF.

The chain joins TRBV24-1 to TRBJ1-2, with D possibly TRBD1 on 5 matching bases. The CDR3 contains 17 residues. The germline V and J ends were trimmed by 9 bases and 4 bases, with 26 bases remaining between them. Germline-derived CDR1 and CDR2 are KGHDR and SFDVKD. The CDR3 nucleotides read TGTGCCACCGTATTGGTTTCTGGTGAGGGGTCGGGCTATGGCTACACCTTC. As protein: CATVLVSGEGSGYGYTF.

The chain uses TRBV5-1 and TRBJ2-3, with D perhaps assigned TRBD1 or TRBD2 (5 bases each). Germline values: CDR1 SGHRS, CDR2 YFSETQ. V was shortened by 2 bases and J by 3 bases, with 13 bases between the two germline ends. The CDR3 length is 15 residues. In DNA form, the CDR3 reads TGCGCCAGCAGCTTAGAGGGGCGCGGTACAGATACGCAGTATTTT. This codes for CASSLEGRGTDTQYF.

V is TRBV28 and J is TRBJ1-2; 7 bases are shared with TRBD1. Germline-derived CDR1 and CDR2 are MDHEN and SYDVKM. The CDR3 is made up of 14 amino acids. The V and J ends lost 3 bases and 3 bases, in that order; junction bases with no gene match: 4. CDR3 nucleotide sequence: TGTGCCAGCAGTTTTGGGACAGCTTACTATGGCTACACCTTC. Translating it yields CASSFGTAYYGYTF.

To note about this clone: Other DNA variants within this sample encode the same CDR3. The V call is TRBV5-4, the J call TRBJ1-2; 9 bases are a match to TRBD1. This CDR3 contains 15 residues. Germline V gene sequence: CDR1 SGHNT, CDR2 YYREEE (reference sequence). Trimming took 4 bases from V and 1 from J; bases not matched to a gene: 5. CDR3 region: CASSAPGQGNYGYTF. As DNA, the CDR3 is TGTGCCAGCAGCGCGCCGGGACAGGGTAACTATGGCTACACCTTC.

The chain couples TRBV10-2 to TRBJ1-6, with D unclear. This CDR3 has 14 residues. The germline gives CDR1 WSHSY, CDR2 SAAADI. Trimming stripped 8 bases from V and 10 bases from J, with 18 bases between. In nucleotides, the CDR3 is TGCGCCAGCCTGTCAGTCCCTGGGAGATCACCCCTCCACTTT. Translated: CASLSVPGRSPLHF.

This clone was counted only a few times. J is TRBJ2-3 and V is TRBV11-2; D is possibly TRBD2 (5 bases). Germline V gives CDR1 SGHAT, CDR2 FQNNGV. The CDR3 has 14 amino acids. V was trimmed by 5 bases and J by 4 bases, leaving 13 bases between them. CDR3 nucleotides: TGTGCCAGCAGCCCTCCACCGGGATCAGATACGCAGTATTTT. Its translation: CASSPPPGSDTQYF. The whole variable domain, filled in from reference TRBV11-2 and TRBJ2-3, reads EAGVAQSPRYKIIEKRQSVAFWCNPISGHATLYWYQQILGQGPKLLIQFQNNGVVDDSQLPKDRFSAERLKGVDSTLKIQPAKLEDSAVYLCASSPPPGSDTQYFGPGTRLTVL.